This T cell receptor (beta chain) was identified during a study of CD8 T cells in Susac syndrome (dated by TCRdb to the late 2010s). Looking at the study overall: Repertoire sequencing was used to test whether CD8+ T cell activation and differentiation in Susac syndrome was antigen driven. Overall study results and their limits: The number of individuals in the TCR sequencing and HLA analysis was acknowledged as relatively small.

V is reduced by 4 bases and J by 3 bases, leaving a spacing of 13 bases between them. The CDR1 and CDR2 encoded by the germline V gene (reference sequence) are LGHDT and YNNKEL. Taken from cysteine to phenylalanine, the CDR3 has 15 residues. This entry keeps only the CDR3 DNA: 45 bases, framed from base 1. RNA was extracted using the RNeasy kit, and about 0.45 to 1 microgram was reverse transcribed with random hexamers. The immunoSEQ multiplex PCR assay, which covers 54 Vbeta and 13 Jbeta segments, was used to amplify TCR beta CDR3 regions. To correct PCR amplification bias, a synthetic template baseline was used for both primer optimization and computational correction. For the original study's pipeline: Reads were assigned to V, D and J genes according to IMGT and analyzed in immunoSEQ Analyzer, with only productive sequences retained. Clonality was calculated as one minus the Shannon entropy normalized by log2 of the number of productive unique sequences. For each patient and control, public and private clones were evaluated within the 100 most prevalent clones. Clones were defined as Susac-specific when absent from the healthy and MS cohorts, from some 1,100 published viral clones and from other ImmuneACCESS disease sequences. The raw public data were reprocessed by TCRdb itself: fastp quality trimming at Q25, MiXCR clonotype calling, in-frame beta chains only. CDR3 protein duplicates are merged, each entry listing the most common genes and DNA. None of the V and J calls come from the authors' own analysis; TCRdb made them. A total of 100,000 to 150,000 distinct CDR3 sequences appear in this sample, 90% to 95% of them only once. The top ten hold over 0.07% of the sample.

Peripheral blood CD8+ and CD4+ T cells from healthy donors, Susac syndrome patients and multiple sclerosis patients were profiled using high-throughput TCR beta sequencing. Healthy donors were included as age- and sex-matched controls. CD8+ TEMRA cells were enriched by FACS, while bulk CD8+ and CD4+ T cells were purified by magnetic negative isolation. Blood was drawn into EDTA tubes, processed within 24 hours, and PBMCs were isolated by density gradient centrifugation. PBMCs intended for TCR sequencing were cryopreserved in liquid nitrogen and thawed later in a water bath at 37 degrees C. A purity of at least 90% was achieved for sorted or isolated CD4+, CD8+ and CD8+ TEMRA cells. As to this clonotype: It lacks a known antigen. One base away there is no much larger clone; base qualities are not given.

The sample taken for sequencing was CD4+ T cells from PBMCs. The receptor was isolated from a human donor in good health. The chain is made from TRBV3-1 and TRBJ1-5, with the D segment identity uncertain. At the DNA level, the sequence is TGTGCCAGCAGCCGAGATACGGCAGACAATCAGCCCCAGCATTTT. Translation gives CASSRDTADNQPQHF.